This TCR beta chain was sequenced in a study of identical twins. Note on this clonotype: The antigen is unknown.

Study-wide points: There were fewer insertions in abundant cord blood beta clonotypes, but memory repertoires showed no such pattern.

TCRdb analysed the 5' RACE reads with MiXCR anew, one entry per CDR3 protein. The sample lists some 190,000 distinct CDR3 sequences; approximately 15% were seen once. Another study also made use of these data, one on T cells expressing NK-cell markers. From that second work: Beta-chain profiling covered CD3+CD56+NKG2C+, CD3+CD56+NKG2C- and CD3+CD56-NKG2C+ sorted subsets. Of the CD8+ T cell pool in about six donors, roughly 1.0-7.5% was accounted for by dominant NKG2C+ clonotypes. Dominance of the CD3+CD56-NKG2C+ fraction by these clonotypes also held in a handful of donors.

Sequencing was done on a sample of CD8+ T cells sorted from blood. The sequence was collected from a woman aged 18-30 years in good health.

In DNA, the CDR3 is TGTGCCAGCAGCCGACAGGGGTCAGGAGAGACCCAGTACTTC. This codes for CASSRQGSGETQYF. The chain is built from TRBV2 and TRBJ2-5; 8 bases line up with TRBD1. CDR3 size: 14 residues. Germline loops: CDR1 SNHLY, CDR2 FYNNEI. V lost 6 bases, J lost 4 bases, and 7 bases stayed unmatched.